The 18 T cell receptor beta chains below were found in one sample sequenced in a study of cytomegalovirus exposure and HLA in healthy donors. Primers: 60 Vbeta forward and 13 Jbeta reverse. The data were produced by immunoSEQ multiplex PCR, yet TCRdb's version contains in-frame clones alone and is incomplete. The sample contains 85,000 to 100,000 clones, 65% to 80% of which appear only once. The sequencing input was PBMCs. The receptors were gathered from a man aged 35-49 years in good health and CMV-seropositive.

This rearrangement joins TRBV11-3 to TRBJ2-3; 9 positions match TRBD1. Unmatched junction bases numbered 10, after V lost 5 bases and J lost 4 bases. In germline, CDR1 is SGHNT, CDR2 YENEEA. The CDR3 contains 16 residues. CDR3 protein: CASSPGTGIWADTQYF. Here the CDR3 DNA reads TGTGCCAGCAGCCCCGGGACAGGGATATGGGCAGATACGCAGTATTTT.

The chain couples TRBV10-1 to TRBJ2-1; 14 bases match TRBD2. V shed 4 bases and J 6 bases; nucleotides not matched to a gene: 8. CDR3 length equals 17 residues. CDR1 is WNHNN and CDR2 is SYGVQD in the germline V gene (reference sequence). The CDR3 sequence is CASSAGTSGSGPNEQFF. The CDR3 DNA reads as TGCGCCAGCAGTGCCGGGACTAGCGGGAGTGGACCCAATGAGCAGTTCTTC.

This chain joins TRBV5-1 and TRBJ2-1, with 9 positions matching TRBD2. The J segment lost 2 bases and the V segment lost 3 bases, leaving 3 bases of the junction unmatched. The CDR3 is 15 residues long. Germline V lookup: CDR1 SGHRS, CDR2 YFSETQ. The CDR3 coding sequence is TGCGCCAGCAGCTCAGCGGGAGGTACCTACAATGAGCAGTTCTTC. Protein sequence: CASSSAGGTYNEQFF.

The chain has TRBV7-2 and TRBJ2-7; TRBD2 matches 10 bases. The germline V gene has CDR1 SGHTA and CDR2 FQGNSA. The CDR3 contains 16 residues. Trimming removed 4 bases from V and 2 bases from J; junction bases left unmatched: 8. The CDR3 DNA sequence: TGTGCCAGCAGCTCGGCGGGACTAGCGTTTACCTACGAGCAGTACTTC. This codes for CASSSAGLAFTYEQYF.

The chain carries TRBV13 and TRBJ2-7, with 10 nucleotides matching TRBD1. Germline CDR1 PRHDT, CDR2 FYEKMQ (reference sequence). This CDR3 has 14 amino acids. Trimming cost V 5 bases and J 7 bases; bases outside gene matches: 8. The CDR3 DNA sequence: TGTGCCAGCAGCCCCCGGGACAGGGGCGGGGAGCAGTACTTC. Translation gives CASSPRDRGGEQYF.

This chain connects TRBV28 to TRBJ2-7; 9 bases are shared with TRBD1. Germline lookup yields CDR1 MDHEN and CDR2 SYDVKM. V dropped 4 bases and J dropped 6; count of bases not matched to a gene: 10. This CDR3 spans 15 amino acids. The chain's CDR3 is CASSSGGDRDAEQYF. Written as DNA, the CDR3 is TGTGCCAGCAGTTCCGGTGGGGACAGGGACGCCGAGCAGTACTTC. Filled out from reference TRBV28 and TRBJ2-7, the complete variable domain reads DVKVTQSSRYLVKRTGEKVFLECVQDMDHENMFWYRQDPGLGLRLIYFSYDVKMKEKGDIPEGYSVSREKKERFSLILESASTNQTSMYLCASSSGGDRDAEQYFGPGTRLTVT.

The chain joins TRBV7-6 to TRBJ1-1; D is possibly TRBD1 (6 bases). CDR1 is SGHVS, CDR2 FNYEAQ, per germline. V lost 4 bases and J lost 11, with 14 bases in between. The CDR3 sequence is 12 residues long. CDR3 in DNA: TGTGCCAGCAGCTCATTGGACAGACTGGCTTTCTTT. This translates into CASSSLDRLAFF.

The chain combines TRBV2 with TRBJ1-5; D remains unclear. Looked up from germline, CDR1 is SNHLY and CDR2 is FYNNEI. The V gene lost 6 bases and the J gene lost 0 bases, with 12 bases spanning the gap. The CDR3 sequence is 15 residues long. The CDR3 DNA is TGTGCCAGCAGGCGCCGGGAGGTTAGCAATCAGCCCCAGCATTTT. It codes for CASRRREVSNQPQHF.

The V call is TRBV7-9, the J call TRBJ2-5, with 7 bases fitting TRBD1. Germline V gene lookup returns CDR1 SEHNR and CDR2 FQNEAQ (reference sequence). After removal of 8 bases from V and 11 bases from J, the junction contained 14 bases not matched to a gene. CDR3 size: 13 residues. In DNA, the CDR3 is TGTGCCAGCGGGTTCGAGGGGGCCCGTGAGCAGTACTTC. Its translation is CASGFEGAREQYF.

The genes are TRBV10-3 and TRBJ2-2; TRBD1 matches 8 bases. Looked up from germline, CDR1 is ENHRY and CDR2 is SYGVKD. Trimming took 5 bases from V and 3 from J; bases not matched to a gene: 5. This CDR3 comprises 15 residues. In nucleotides, the CDR3 is TGTGCCATCAGTCCATTGACAGGGGACACCGGGGAGCTGTTTTTT. Residues: CAISPLTGDTGELFF.

CDR3 coding DNA: TGTGCCAGCAGCCCCCACTTTAGCTCTGGAAACACCATATATTTT. Its protein is CASSPHFSSGNTIYF. This chain uses TRBV7-9 with TRBJ1-3, with D hard to call. Trimming cost V 5 bases and J 0 bases, with 11 bases left between them. Germline CDR1 and CDR2: SEHNR and FQNEAQ (reference sequence). The CDR3 length is 15 residues.

The chain combines TRBV6-6 with TRBJ1-1; 7 bases are a match to TRBD1. V was clipped by 8 bases and J by 1 base; unmatched bases: 10. Germline V lookup: CDR1 MNHNY, CDR2 SVGAGI (reference sequence). CDR3 length equals 15 residues. The CDR3 here is CASELRQGGNTEAFF. CDR3 in DNA: TGTGCCAGCGAACTAAGACAGGGCGGGAACACTGAAGCTTTCTTT.

About this clone itself: Other DNA sequences in this sample translate to the same CDR3. This chain uses TRBV5-1 with TRBJ1-4; 8 positions agree with TRBD1. With 1 base clipped from V and 2 bases from J, the junction kept 1 base outside the gene matches. Germline V lookup: CDR1 SGHRS, CDR2 YFSETQ. The CDR3 runs to 15 residues. The CDR3 DNA is TGCGCCAGCAGCTTGCAGGGGGCCACTAATGAAAAACTGTTTTTT. Translation gives CASSLQGATNEKLFF.

The chain joins TRBV11-1 to TRBJ1-2; possibly TRBD1 for D (6 bases). V was cut by 5 bases and J by 2 bases, with 9 bases left in between. The CDR3 consists of 13 residues. CDR1 SGHAT and CDR2 FQDESV come from the germline V gene (reference sequence). CDR3 amino acids: CASSPQGNYGYTF. DNA of the CDR3: TGTGCCAGCAGCCCACAGGGCAACTATGGCTACACCTTC.

The V and J genes are TRBV20-1 and TRBJ2-1; D is perhaps TRBD1 (5 bases). Germline CDR1 is DFQATT and CDR2 is SNEGSKA (reference sequence). The length of the CDR3 is 11 residues. V lost 6 bases and J 10 bases, leaving 13 bases between the germline ends. CDR3 sequence: CSAYDSGEQFF. The DNA for the CDR3 is TGCAGTGCCTATGACAGTGGCGAGCAGTTCTTC.

The chain has TRBV28 and TRBJ2-7; D is possibly TRBD2 (6 bases). This CDR3 is 15 amino acids long. CDR1 MDHEN and CDR2 SYDVKM come from the germline V gene. Trimming stripped 5 bases from V and 0 bases from J, with 14 bases between. For the CDR3, the DNA is TGTGCCAGCAGTCCCGGGAGACAAAGCTCCTACGAGCAGTACTTC. It is translated as CASSPGRQSSYEQYF.

The chain is built from TRBV19 and TRBJ2-6; TRBD1 matches at 7 bases. Trimming cost V 6 bases and J 0 bases; bases outside gene matches: 8. The CDR3 extends over 17 amino acids. CDR1 and CDR2 (germline): LNHDA, SQIVND (reference sequence). The CDR3 sequence is CASRADRAYSGANVLTF. Here the CDR3 DNA reads TGTGCCAGTAGAGCCGACAGGGCCTACTCTGGGGCCAACGTCCTGACTTTC.

The chain combines TRBV28 with TRBJ1-1; D call uncertain. There are 11 residues in the CDR3. V was shortened by 7 bases and J by 6 bases, with 9 bases between the two germline ends. Germline V lookup: CDR1 MDHEN, CDR2 SYDVKM. DNA for the CDR3: TGTGCCAGCACCAAAACGGCTGAAGCTTTCTTT. Amino acids: CASTKTAEAFF.